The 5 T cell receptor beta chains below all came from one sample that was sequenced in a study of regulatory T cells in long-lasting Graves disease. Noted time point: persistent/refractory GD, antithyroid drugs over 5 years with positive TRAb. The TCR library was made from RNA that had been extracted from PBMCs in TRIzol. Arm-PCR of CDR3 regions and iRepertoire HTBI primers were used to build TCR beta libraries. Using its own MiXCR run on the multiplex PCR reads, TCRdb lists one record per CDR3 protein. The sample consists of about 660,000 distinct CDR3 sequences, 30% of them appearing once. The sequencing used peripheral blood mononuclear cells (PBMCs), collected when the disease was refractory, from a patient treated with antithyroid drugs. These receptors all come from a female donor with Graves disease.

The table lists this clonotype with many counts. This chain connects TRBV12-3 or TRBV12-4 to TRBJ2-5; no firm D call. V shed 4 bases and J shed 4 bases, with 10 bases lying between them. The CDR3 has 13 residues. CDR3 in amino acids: CASSSRMTETQYF. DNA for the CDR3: TGTGCCAGCAGTTCGAGGATGACAGAGACCCAGTACTTC.

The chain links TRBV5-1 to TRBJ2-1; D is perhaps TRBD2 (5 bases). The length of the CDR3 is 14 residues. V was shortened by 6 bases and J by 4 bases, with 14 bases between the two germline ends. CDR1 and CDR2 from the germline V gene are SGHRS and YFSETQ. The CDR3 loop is CASKLAGDYNEQFF. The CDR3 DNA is TGCGCCAGCAAACTGGCGGGTGATTACAATGAGCAGTTCTTC.

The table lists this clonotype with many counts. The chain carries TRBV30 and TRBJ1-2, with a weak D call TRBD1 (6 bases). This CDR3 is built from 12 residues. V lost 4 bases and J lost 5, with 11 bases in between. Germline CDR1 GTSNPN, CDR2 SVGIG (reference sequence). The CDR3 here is CAWIGGGYGYTF. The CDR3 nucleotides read TGTGCCTGGATAGGAGGGGGGTATGGCTACACCTTC.

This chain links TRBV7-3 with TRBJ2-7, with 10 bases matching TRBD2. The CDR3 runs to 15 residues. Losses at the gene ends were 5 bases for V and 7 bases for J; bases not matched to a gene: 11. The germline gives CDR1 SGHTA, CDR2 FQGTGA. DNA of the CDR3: TGTGCCAGCAGCCTCACCCCGGGACTAGCGCGGGAGCAGTACTTC. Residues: CASSLTPGLAREQYF. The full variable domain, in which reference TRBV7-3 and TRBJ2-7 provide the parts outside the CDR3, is GAGVSQTPSNKVTEKGKYVELRCDPISGHTALYWYRQSLGQGPEFLIYFQGTGAADDSGLPNDRFFAVRPEGSVSTLKIQRTERGDSAVYLCASSLTPGLAREQYFGPGTRLTVT.

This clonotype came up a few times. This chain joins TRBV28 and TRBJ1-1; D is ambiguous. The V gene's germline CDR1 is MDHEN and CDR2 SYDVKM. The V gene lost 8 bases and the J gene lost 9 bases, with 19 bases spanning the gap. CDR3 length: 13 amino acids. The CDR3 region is CASLQGPAPQAFF. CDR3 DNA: TGTGCCAGCCTCCAAGGGCCAGCCCCTCAAGCTTTCTTT.